Given below is one TCR beta chain in context. Source study methods: Estimation of nucleated cell counts was performed using reference gene primer amplification. Using immunoSEQ multiplex PCR, the repertoire was profiled, and TCRdb retains in-frame clones only, with some absent. V and J calls and clone size follow that table, whereas D and trimming were derived from the DNA. The data hold some 210,000 clones, with 84% observed a single time. This entry comes from a study of blood T cell repertoires in COVID-19. Study context: Researchers got acute and convalescent COVID-19 samples from the United States, Italy and Spain. PBMCs, B-cell-depleted T cells, or T cells provided the cDNA or gDNA that made up the material.

Germline V gene lookup returns CDR1 MDHEN and CDR2 SYDVKM. Trimming removed 6 bases at V and 6 bases at J, with 13 bases between. This CDR3 has 13 residues. The sequenced sample was peripheral blood. The chain joins TRBV28 to TRBJ2-3; D might be TRBD1 (6 bases). This TCR derives from a human donor in a cohort sampled during active COVID-19. The CDR3 DNA sequence: TGTGCCAGCAGCCTCGACAGGTTGGATACGCAGTATTTT. Protein sequence: CASSLDRLDTQYF.